This TCR beta chain was found in a study of cytomegalovirus exposure and HLA in healthy donors. V shed 3 bases, J shed 10 bases, and the junction held 8 bases outside the gene matches. Per the germline V gene, CDR1 is SNHLY and CDR2 is FYNNEI. This CDR3 is built from 14 residues. This clone was recorded once. PCR amplification relied on 60 Vbeta primers (plus 13 Jbeta primers). Clones were sequenced by immunoSEQ multiplex PCR, and TCRdb holds only the in-frame ones, with some missing. The profile shows some 150,000 clones, nearly 80% of them singletons. The chain links TRBV2 to TRBJ2-3; TRBD2 agrees at 9 bases. Sequenced material: PBMCs. This clonotype was obtained from a woman under 40 in good health and CMV-seronegative. In DNA, the CDR3 is TGTGCCAGCAGTGATTCTCTAGCGGGGAGGGCGCAGTATTTT. This sequence encodes CASSDSLAGRAQYF.